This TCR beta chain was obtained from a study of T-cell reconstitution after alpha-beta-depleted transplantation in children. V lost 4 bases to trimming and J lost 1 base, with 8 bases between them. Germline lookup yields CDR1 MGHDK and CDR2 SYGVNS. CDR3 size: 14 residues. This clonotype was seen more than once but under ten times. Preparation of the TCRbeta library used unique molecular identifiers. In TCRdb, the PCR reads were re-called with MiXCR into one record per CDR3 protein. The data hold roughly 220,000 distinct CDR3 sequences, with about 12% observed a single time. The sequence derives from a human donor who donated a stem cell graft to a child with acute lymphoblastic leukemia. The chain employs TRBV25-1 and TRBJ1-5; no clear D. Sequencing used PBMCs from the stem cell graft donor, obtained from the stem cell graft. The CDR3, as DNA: TGTGCCAGCAGTGGAACGGACAGCAATCAGCCCCAGCATTTT. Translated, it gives CASSGTDSNQPQHF. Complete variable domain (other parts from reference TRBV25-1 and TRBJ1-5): EADIYQTPRYLVIGTGKKITLECSQTMGHDKMYWYQQDPGMELHLIHYSYGVNSTEKGDLSSESTVSRIRTEHFPLTLESARPSHTSQYLCASSGTDSNQPQHFGDGTRLSIL.